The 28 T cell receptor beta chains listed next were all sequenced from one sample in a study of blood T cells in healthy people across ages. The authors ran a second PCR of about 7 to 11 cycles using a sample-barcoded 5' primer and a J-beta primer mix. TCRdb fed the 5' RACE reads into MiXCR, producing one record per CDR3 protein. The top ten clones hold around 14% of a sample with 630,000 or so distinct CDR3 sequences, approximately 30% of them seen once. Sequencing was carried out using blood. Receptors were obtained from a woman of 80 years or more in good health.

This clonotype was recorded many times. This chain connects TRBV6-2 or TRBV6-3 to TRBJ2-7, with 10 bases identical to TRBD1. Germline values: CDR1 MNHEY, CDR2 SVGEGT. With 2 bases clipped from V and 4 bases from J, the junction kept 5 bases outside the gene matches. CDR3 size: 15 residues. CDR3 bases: TGTGCCAGCAGTTACGACAGGGGGCGAGGGTACGAGCAGTACTTC. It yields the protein CASSYDRGRGYEQYF.

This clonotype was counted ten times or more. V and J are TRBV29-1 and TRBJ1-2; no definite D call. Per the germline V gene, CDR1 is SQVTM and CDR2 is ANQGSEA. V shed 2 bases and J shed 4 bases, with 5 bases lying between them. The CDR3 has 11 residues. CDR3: CSVELSYGYTF. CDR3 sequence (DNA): TGCAGCGTTGAACTGAGCTATGGCTACACCTTC.

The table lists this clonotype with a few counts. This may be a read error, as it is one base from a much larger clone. The CDR3 region has the DNA TGTGCCAGCAGCCAGGGACAGGGAGAGACCTACGAGCAGTACTTC. Protein sequence: CASSQGQGETYEQYF. The gene calls are TRBV7-3 and TRBJ2-7; 9 nucleotides line up with TRBD1. The CDR3 extends over 15 amino acids. Germline-derived CDR1 and CDR2 are SGHTA and FQGTGA. V shed 5 bases, J shed 2 bases, and the junction held 7 bases outside the gene matches. The complete variable domain, with remaining parts taken from reference TRBV7-3 and TRBJ2-7, reads GAGVSQTPSNKVTEKGKYVELRCDPISGHTALYWYRQSLGQGPEFLIYFQGTGAADDSGLPNDRFFAVRPEGSVSTLKIQRTERGDSAVYLCASSQGQGETYEQYFGPGTRLTVT.

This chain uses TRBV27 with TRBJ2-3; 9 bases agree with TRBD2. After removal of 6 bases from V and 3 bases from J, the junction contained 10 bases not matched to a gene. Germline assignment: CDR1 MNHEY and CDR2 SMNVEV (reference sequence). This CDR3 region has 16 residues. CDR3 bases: TGTGCCAGCAGCCAGGCAGCGGGGGGAAGTACAGATACGCAGTATTTT. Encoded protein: CASSQAAGGSTDTQYF.

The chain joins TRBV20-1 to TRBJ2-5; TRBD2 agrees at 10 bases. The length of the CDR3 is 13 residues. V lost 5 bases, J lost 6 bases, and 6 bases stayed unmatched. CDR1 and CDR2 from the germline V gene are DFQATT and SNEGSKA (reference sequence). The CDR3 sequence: CSAHLAGEKTQYF. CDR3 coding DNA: TGCAGTGCTCACCTAGCGGGAGAAAAGACCCAGTACTTC.

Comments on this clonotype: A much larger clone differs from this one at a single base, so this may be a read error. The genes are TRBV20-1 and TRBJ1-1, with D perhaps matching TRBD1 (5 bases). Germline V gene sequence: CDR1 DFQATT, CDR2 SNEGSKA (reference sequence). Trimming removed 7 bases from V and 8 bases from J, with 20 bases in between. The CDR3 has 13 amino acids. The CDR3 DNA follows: TGCAGTGTTGAGCCGGGGCGCGCGAAGGAAGCTTTCTTT. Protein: CSVEPGRAKEAFF.

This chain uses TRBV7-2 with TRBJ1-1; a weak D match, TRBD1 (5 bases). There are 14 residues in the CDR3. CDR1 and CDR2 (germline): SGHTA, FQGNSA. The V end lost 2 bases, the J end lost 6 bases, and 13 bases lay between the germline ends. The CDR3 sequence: CASSLSFGASEAFF. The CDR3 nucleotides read TGTGCCAGCAGCTTAAGTTTCGGGGCGTCTGAAGCTTTCTTT. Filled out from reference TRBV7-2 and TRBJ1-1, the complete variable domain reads GAGVSQSPSNKVTEKGKDVELRCDPISGHTALYWYRQSLGQGLEFLIYFQGNSAPDKSGLPSDRFSAERTGGSVSTLTIQRTQQEDSAVYLCASSLSFGASEAFFGQGTRLTVV.

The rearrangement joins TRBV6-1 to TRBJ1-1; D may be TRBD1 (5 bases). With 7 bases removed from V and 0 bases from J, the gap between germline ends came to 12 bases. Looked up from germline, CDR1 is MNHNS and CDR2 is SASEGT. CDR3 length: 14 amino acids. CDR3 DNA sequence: TGTGCCAGCACAAAGGGACGGGTGAACACTGAAGCTTTCTTT. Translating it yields CASTKGRVNTEAFF.

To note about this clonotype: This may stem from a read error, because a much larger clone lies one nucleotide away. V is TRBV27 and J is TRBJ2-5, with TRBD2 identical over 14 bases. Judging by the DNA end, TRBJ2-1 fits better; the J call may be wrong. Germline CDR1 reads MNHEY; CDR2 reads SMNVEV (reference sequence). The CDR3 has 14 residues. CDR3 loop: CASSGTSGGETQFF. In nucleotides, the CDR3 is TGTGCCAGCAGTGGGACTAGCGGGGGAGAGACCCAGTTCTTC.

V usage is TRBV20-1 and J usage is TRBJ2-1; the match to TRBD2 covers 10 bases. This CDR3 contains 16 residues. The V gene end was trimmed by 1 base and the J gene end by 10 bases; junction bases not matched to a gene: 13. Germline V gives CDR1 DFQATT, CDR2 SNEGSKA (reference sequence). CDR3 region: CSARGLAGAGGGEQFF. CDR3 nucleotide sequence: TGCAGTGCTAGAGGGCTAGCGGGGGCCGGGGGAGGCGAGCAGTTCTTC.

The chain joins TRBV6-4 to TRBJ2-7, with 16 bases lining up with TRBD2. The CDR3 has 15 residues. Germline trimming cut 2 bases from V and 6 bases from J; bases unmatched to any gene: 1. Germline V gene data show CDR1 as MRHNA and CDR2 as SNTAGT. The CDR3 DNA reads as TGTGCCAGCAGTGACGGGACTAGCGGGGGGGCCGAGCAGTACTTC. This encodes CASSDGTSGGAEQYF.

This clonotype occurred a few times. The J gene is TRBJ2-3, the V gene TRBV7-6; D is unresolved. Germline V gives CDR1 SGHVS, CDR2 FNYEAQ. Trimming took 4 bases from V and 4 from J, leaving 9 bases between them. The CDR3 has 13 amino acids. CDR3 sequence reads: CASSWSGADTQYF. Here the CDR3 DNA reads TGTGCCAGCAGCTGGTCTGGCGCAGATACGCAGTATTTT.

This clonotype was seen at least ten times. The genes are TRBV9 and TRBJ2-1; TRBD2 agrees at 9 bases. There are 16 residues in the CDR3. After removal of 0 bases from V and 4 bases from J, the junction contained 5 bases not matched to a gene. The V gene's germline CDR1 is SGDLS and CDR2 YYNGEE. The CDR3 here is CASSVGAAGGYNEQFF. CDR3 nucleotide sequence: TGTGCCAGCAGCGTAGGGGCAGCGGGGGGATACAATGAGCAGTTCTTC. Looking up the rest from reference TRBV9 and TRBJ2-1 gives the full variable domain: DSGVTQTPKHLITATGQRVTLRCSPRSGDLSVYWYQQSLDQGLQFLIQYYNGEERAKGNILERFSAQQFPDLHSELNLSSLELGDSALYFCASSVGAAGGYNEQFFGPGTRLTVL.

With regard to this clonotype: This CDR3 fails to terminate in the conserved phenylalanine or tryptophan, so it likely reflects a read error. DNA of the CDR3: TGCGCCAGCAGAGCGACCTCTCGTTCCGATACGCAGTATTTG. Translated, it gives CASRATSRSDTQYL. V usage is TRBV9 and J usage is TRBJ2-3; D remains unclear. The CDR3 is 14 residues long. Germline V gene sequence: CDR1 SGDLS, CDR2 YYNGEE.

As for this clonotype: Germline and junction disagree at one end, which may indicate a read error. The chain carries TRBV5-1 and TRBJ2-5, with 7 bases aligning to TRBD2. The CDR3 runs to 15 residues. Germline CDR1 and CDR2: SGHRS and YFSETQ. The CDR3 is CASNSLAGREESQYF. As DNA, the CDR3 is TGCGCCAGCAACTCCCTTGCGGGGAGGGAAGAGAGCCAGTACTTC.

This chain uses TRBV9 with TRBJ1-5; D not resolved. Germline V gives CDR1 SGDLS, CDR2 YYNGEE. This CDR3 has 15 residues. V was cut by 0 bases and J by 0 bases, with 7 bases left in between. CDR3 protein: CASSVGTGSNQPQHF. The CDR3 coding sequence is TGTGCCAGCAGCGTAGGTACGGGTAGCAATCAGCCCCAGCATTTT.

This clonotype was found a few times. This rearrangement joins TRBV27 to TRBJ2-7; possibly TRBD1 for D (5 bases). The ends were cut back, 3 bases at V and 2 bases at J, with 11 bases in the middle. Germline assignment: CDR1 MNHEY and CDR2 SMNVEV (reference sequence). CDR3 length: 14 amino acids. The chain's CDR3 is CASSFRSGPYEQYF. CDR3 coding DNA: TGTGCCAGCAGTTTCAGGTCAGGGCCCTACGAGCAGTACTTC.

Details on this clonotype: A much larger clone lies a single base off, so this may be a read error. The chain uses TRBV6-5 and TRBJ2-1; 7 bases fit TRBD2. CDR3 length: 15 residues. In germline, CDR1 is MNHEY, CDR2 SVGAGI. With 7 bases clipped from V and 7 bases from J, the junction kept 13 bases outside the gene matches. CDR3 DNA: TGTGCCAGCACGAGAAGCGGGGCGACTTATAATGAGCAGTTCTTC. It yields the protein CASTRSGATYNEQFF.

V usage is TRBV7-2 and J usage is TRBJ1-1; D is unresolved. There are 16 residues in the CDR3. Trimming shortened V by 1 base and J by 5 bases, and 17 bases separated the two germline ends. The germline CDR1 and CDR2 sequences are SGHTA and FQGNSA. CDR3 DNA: TGTGCCAGCAGCTTAGAGTCTCCCGGGGTCCGGACTGAAGCTTTCTTT. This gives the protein CASSLESPGVRTEAFF.

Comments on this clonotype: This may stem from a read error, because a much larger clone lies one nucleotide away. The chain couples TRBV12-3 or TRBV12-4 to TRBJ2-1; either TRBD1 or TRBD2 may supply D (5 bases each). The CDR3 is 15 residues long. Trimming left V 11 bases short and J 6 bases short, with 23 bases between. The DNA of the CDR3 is TGTGCCGGCACTTTAACGGGACGGAGCACCAATGAGCAGTTCTTC. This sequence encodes CAGTLTGRSTNEQFF.

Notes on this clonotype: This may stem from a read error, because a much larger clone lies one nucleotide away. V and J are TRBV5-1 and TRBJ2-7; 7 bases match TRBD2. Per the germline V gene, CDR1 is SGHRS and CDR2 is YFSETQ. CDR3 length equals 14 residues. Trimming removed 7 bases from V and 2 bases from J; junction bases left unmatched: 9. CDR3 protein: CASGPVGGTYEQYF. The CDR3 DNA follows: TGCGCCAGCGGCCCGGTGGGGGGGACCTACGAGCAGTACTTC.

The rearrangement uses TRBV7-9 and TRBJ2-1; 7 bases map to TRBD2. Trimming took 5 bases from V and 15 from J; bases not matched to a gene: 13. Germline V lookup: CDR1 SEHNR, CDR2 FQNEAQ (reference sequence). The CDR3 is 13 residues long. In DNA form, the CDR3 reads TGTGCCAGCAGCATAACTAGCGTCGGGGTAGGGTTCTTC. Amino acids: CASSITSVGVGFF.

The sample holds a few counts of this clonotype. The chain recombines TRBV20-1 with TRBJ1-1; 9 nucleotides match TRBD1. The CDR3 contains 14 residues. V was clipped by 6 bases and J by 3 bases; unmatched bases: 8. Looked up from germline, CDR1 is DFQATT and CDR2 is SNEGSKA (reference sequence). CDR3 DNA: TGCAGTGCAACTCCAACAGGGGGCTACACTGAAGCTTTCTTT. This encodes CSATPTGGYTEAFF.

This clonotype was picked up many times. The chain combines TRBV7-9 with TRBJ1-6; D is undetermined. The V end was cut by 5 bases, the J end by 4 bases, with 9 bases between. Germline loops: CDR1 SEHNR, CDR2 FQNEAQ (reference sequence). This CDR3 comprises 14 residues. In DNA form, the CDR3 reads TGTGCCAGCAGCGTTGGGCCTTATAATTCACCCCTCCACTTT. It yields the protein CASSVGPYNSPLHF.

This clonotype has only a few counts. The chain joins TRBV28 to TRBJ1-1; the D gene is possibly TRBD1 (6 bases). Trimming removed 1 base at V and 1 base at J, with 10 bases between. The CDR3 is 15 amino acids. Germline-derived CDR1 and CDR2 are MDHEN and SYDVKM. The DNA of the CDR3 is TGTGCCAGCAGTTTATTAACGGGGGCGAACACTGAAGCTTTCTTT. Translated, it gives CASSLLTGANTEAFF.

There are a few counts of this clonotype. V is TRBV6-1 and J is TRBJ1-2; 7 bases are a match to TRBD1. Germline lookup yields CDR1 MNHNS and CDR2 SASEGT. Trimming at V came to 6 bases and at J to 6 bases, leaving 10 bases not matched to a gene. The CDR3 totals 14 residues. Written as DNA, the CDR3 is TGTGCCAGCAGATTAACAGGGGCTCTCGATGGCTACACCTTC. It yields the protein CASRLTGALDGYTF.

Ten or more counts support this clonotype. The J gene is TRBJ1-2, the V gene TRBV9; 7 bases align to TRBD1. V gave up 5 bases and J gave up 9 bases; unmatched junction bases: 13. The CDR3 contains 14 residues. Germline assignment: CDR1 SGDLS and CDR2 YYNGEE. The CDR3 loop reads CASSPHTGAMSYTF. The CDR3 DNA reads TGTGCCAGCAGTCCTCACACAGGGGCTATGAGCTACACCTTC.

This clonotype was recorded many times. In DNA form, the CDR3 reads TGTGCCAGCAGCCACAGGGCTTCTAATGAAAAACTGTTTTTT. This codes for CASSHRASNEKLFF. V and J are TRBV3-1 and TRBJ1-4; D might be TRBD1 (5 bases). Germline V gene sequence: CDR1 LGHDT, CDR2 YNNKEL (reference sequence). CDR3 length: 14 residues. V gave up 3 bases and J gave up 3 bases, with 8 bases separating them.